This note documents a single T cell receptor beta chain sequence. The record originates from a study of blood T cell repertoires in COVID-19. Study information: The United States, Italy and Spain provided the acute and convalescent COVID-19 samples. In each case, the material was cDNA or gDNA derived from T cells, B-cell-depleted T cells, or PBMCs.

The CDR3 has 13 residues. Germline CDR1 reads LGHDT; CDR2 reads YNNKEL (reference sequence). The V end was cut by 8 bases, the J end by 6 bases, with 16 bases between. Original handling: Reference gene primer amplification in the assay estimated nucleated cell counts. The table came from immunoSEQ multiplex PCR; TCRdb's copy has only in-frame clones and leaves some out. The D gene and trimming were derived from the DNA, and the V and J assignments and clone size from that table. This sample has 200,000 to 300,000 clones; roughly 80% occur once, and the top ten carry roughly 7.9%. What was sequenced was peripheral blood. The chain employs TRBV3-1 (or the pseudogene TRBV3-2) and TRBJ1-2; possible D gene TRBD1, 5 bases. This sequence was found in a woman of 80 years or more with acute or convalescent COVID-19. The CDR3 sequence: CASGPAGLDGYTF. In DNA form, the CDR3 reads TGTGCCAGCGGCCCGGCAGGGCTAGATGGCTACACCTTC.